This T cell receptor (beta chain) is drawn from a study of metastatic and nonmetastatic thyroid tumors. The overall study: From malignant and benign thyroid patients, repertoires in blood and in tumor or nodule tissue were compared.

Under the authors' procedure: What underpinned the distant-metastasis classifier for papillary thyroid cancer was the set of CDR3 differences across clinicopathological groups. TCRdb re-clonotyped the PCR reads via MiXCR. What appears here as the V and J calls and clone size reflects TCRdb's work, not the paper's. The table lists under 60,000 clones, 22% of them singletons, with 3% to 4% in the top ten. There were no patients who had received any treatment before thyroid surgery. This clone was recorded at least ten times. The antigen is undetermined. CDR1 and CDR2 from the germline V gene are MGHRA and YSYEKL. The CDR3 is 14 amino acids. The J segment lost 1 base and the V segment lost 4 bases, leaving 1 base of the junction unmatched. Points from the study as a whole: Within blood and tumor, benign nodules reportedly had significantly lower TCR beta diversity than malignant thyroid tumors did.

This chain links TRBV4-1 with TRBJ2-1, with 7 bases fitting TRBD2. The sequenced sample was blood. The origin of this receptor is a male donor with papillary thyroid cancer or a benign thyroid nodule (not recorded which). Some clones in this sample may be carry-over from other donors' samples. CDR3 nucleotide sequence: TGCGCCAGCAGCCGGGGGGGTTCCTACAATGAGCAGTTCTTC. It is translated as CASSRGGSYNEQFF.